This note documents a single T cell receptor beta chain sequence. Its antigen remains unknown. This sample is drawn from a study of regulatory T cells in long-lasting Graves disease. Germline CDR1 MNHNS, CDR2 SASEGT. Germline trimming cut 6 bases from V and 3 bases from J; bases unmatched to any gene: 13. The CDR3 has 17 residues. According to the study, TCR beta libraries were built with iRepertoire HTBI primers and CDR3-region Arm-PCR. Via MiXCR, TCRdb re-called the multiplex PCR reads, giving one row per CDR3 protein. The repertoire holds hundreds of thousands of distinct CDR3 sequences, with about 16% as singletons. Noted time point: newly diagnosed GD, antithyroid drugs for less than 3 months. PBMCs provided the RNA from which the TCR library was made. Notes on the study in general: Thyroid tissue was not sampled; only peripheral blood was. TRBV28, TRBJ1-2 and TRBJ2-5 were segments that persistent disease favored.

This sample also appeared in a second study, on T cells in Graves' hyperthyroidism and ophthalmopathy.

The receptor was isolated from a woman in her twenties or thirties with Graves disease. The sequences come from peripheral blood mononuclear cells (PBMCs), collected at new diagnosis, from a patient treated with antithyroid drugs. The V gene is TRBV6-1, the J gene TRBJ1-2, with TRBD1 identical over 10 bases. The CDR3 bases are TGTGCCAGCAGCAGGCCGGCCCCCGGGACAGGGGACTATGGCTACACCTTC. Its protein product is CASSRPAPGTGDYGYTF.